This T cell receptor beta chain was retrieved from a study of cytomegalovirus exposure and HLA in healthy donors. With 60 Vbeta and 13 Jbeta primers, the PCR was carried out. Profiled with immunoSEQ multiplex PCR; TCRdb holds only in-frame clones, not every one. The sample includes about 130,000 clones, more than 70% of them seen just once. Trimming cost V 3 bases and J 2 bases; bases outside gene matches: 13. CDR1 and CDR2 from the germline V gene are SQVTM and ANQGSEA. The length of the CDR3 is 16 residues. This receptor was identified in a man in his forties in good health and CMV-seronegative. V is TRBV29-1 and J is TRBJ2-7, with 7 bases identical to TRBD2. What was sequenced was PBMCs. The CDR3, as DNA: TGCAGCGTTGAGGGGGGAGGGTGGCAGGGCCCCTACGAGCAGTACTTC. The encoded protein is CSVEGGGWQGPYEQYF.